This T cell receptor (beta chain) comes out of a study of neoadjuvant anti-PD-1 for oral cavity cancer. The time point denotes: after neoadjuvant nivolumab, at surgical resection. Stage II-IVA oral cavity squamous cell carcinoma was new and untreated by systemic or radiation therapy. The method was immunoSEQ multiplex PCR; TCRdb's version includes in-frame clones alone and lacks a portion of them. The sample lists 8,500 to 10,000 clones, approximately 68% occurring once. This TCR was recovered from a person aged 40 to 85 with oral cavity squamous cell carcinoma. The sequences come from PBMCs, collected after nivolumab (anti-PD-1) treatment.

DNA of the CDR3: TGTGCCAGCAGCTTATACCTGAACACTGAAGCTTTCTTT. Translated: CASSLYLNTEAFF. The rearrangement links TRBV11-2 to TRBJ1-1; D remains ambiguous. Germline assignment: CDR1 SGHAT and CDR2 FQNNGV. The CDR3 extends over 13 amino acids. V was clipped by 2 bases and J by 0 bases, with 4 bases between them.